One sample yielded the 21 T cell receptor beta chains listed below, sequenced in a study of blood T cell repertoires in COVID-19. Sequenced by immunoSEQ multiplex PCR; TCRdb stores in-frame clones only, minus some. The sample lists 100,000 to 150,000 clones; 79% were seen once. The sequenced material came from peripheral blood. These receptor sequences come from a man in his forties or fifties with active or convalescent COVID-19.

CDR3 loop: CASSLGAGSGNTIYF. Written as DNA, the CDR3 is TGCGCCAGCAGCTTGGGTGCGGGAAGTGGAAACACCATATATTTT. This chain uses TRBV5-1 with TRBJ1-3, with D unclear. V lost 0 bases to trimming and J lost 3 bases, with 10 bases between them. Looked up from germline, CDR1 is SGHRS and CDR2 is YFSETQ. The CDR3 is 15 residues long.

The gene calls are TRBV11-2 and TRBJ1-1, with 7 bases lining up with TRBD1. The CDR3 is 16 amino acids. The junction had 9 bases not matched to a gene; V was cut back by 0 bases and J by 5 bases. Germline V gives CDR1 SGHAT, CDR2 FQNNGV. DNA of the CDR3: TGTGCCAGCAGCTTAGACCAGACAGGGTTAGGAACTGAAGCTTTCTTT. Translating it yields CASSLDQTGLGTEAFF.

The V gene is TRBV11-2, the J gene TRBJ1-1; unclear D gene. CDR3 size: 16 residues. Per germline, CDR1 SGHAT and CDR2 FQNNGV. V was shortened by 1 base and J by 5 bases, with 17 bases between the two germline ends. The CDR3 is CASSLAGLELRTEAFF. The CDR3 DNA reads as TGTGCCAGCAGCTTAGCTGGATTGGAATTGCGGACTGAAGCTTTCTTT.

This clone has just one count. The rearrangement joins TRBV6-2 or TRBV6-3 to TRBJ1-1, with a weak D call TRBD1 (5 bases). The CDR3 runs to 12 residues. In germline, CDR1 is MNHEY, CDR2 SVGEGT. V was trimmed by 5 bases and J by 7 bases, leaving 11 bases between them. The CDR3 here is CASSHGHREAFF. CDR3 DNA sequence: TGTGCCAGCAGTCATGGACACCGTGAAGCTTTCTTT.

The sample holds a few counts of this clone. J is TRBJ1-5 and V is TRBV30; weak D call: TRBD1 (6 bases). From germline, CDR1 is GTSNPN and CDR2 SVGIG (reference sequence). This CDR3 has 14 amino acids. Trimming left V 3 bases short and J 7 bases short, with 16 bases between. CDR3 nucleotides: TGTGCCTGGAGCGTCGGGACACACAACCAGCCCCAGCATTTT. Translated, it gives CAWSVGTHNQPQHF.

The rearrangement joins TRBV19 to TRBJ2-5, with 8 bases matching TRBD2. Losses at the gene ends were 6 bases for V and 5 bases for J; bases not matched to a gene: 2. CDR1 and CDR2 from the germline V gene are LNHDA and SQIVND (reference sequence). The CDR3 is 12 amino acids. The CDR3, as DNA: TGTGCCAGTAGCCCGGGGGGGGAGACCCAGTACTTC. Translating gives CASSPGGETQYF.

The chain recombines TRBV19 with TRBJ1-4; D perhaps matches TRBD1 (5 bases). The germline V and J ends were trimmed by 3 bases and 3 bases, with 11 bases remaining between them. Looked up from germline, CDR1 is LNHDA and CDR2 is SQIVND (reference sequence). This CDR3 is 15 amino acids long. The CDR3 DNA reads as TGTGCCAGTAGTATTGCGGGGGGATCTAATGAAAAACTGTTTTTT. Residues: CASSIAGGSNEKLFF.

The count of this clone is one. The gene calls are TRBV5-6 and TRBJ2-7, with D perhaps matching TRBD1 (5 bases). V lost 2 bases and J lost 4, with 13 bases in between. Germline values: CDR1 SGHDT, CDR2 YYEEEE. This CDR3 is built from 14 residues. CDR3 in DNA: TGTGCCAGCAGCTTTTGGCAGGGTAGATACGAGCAGTACTTC. Its protein is CASSFWQGRYEQYF.

V gene TRBV10-3 combines with J gene TRBJ2-1, with 15 bases aligning to TRBD2. V was pared by 4 bases and J by 7 bases, with 2 bases of the junction left unmatched. This CDR3 has 15 residues. Germline V gene sequence: CDR1 ENHRY, CDR2 SYGVKD. CDR3 nucleotides: TGTGCCATCAGTGGGACTAGCGGGAGGGGTAATGAGCAGTTCTTC. Translation: CAISGTSGRGNEQFF.

This chain joins TRBV7-3 and TRBJ1-6; the D gene is possibly TRBD1 (5 bases). V was pared by 1 base and J by 6 bases, with 10 bases between. The CDR3 runs 15 residues. The germline V gene has CDR1 SGHTA and CDR2 FQGTGA. DNA of the CDR3: TGTGCCAGCAGCTTAATCGCGGGGGGTAATTCACCCCTCCACTTT. Encoded protein: CASSLIAGGNSPLHF.

This clone came up once. J is TRBJ1-1 and V is TRBV30; D not resolved. Looked up from germline, CDR1 is GTSNPN and CDR2 is SVGIG (reference sequence). CDR3 length: 13 residues. V lost 4 bases, J lost 0 bases, and 9 bases lay in between. The CDR3, as DNA: TGTGCCTGGACCAACGGGGTGAACACTGAAGCTTTCTTT. Translation gives CAWTNGVNTEAFF.

V is TRBV4-2 and J is TRBJ2-2; D remains unclear. V lost 1 base and J 8 bases, leaving 11 bases between the germline ends. The CDR3 extends over 14 amino acids. Germline CDR1 is LGHNA and CDR2 is YNFKEQ. The CDR3 bases are TGTGCCAGCAGCCAAGGAACCCGTCGGGGGGAGCTGTTTTTT. Its protein product is CASSQGTRRGELFF.

The chain is built from TRBV6-5 and TRBJ1-1; D is ambiguous. V lost 8 bases, J lost 1 base, and 11 bases lay in between. CDR1 is MNHEY, CDR2 SVGAGI, per germline. There are 13 residues in the CDR3. The CDR3 sequence: CASGMEANTEAFF. As DNA, the CDR3 is TGTGCCAGCGGAATGGAGGCGAACACTGAAGCTTTCTTT.

This sequence joins TRBV5-6 and TRBJ2-3; the D gene is possibly TRBD1 (6 bases). There are 14 residues in the CDR3. V lost 3 bases and J 0 bases, leaving 8 bases between the germline ends. Germline lookup yields CDR1 SGHDT and CDR2 YYEEEE. DNA for the CDR3: TGTGCCAGCAGCTGGGACATTAGCACAGATACGCAGTATTTT. Residues: CASSWDISTDTQYF.

This clone occurred once. The chain recombines TRBV18 with TRBJ2-4, with D possibly TRBD2 on 5 matching bases. The V end was cut by 3 bases, the J end by 1 base, with 10 bases between. CDR3 size: 15 residues. The V gene's germline CDR1 is KGHSH and CDR2 LQKENI. Written as DNA, the CDR3 is TGTGCCAGCTCACCTCAGGAGGCGGCCAAAAACATTCAGTACTTC. This encodes CASSPQEAAKNIQYF.

The J gene is TRBJ1-2, the V gene TRBV3-1 (or the pseudogene TRBV3-2); D unclear. CDR1 and CDR2 (germline): LGHDT, YNNKEL (reference sequence). The CDR3 runs to 14 residues. The germline V and J ends were trimmed by 3 bases and 6 bases, with 14 bases remaining between them. The CDR3 sequence is CASSHGIPNNGYTF. CDR3 coding DNA: TGTGCCAGCAGCCATGGCATCCCAAACAATGGCTACACCTTC.

This chain connects TRBV5-1 to TRBJ1-1, with 9 bases lining up with TRBD1. The CDR3 has 14 residues. The V gene's germline CDR1 is SGHRS and CDR2 YFSETQ. V lost 4 bases and J lost 5; bases outside the gene matches: 6. The CDR3 reads CASSEQGARTEAFF. The DNA for the CDR3 is TGCGCCAGCAGCGAACAGGGGGCGCGAACTGAAGCTTTCTTT.

CDR3 sequence (DNA): TGTGCCAGCAGCTCGAGACAGGAGAGCTCACCCCTCCACTTT. The encoded protein is CASSSRQESSPLHF. The chain carries TRBV7-9 and TRBJ1-6, with D perhaps TRBD1 (6 bases). Deletions cut 4 bases from V and 10 bases from J, with 14 bases between. The CDR3 is 14 residues long. Germline values: CDR1 SEHNR, CDR2 FQNEAQ (reference sequence).

J is TRBJ1-1 and V is TRBV28; D is unresolved. Germline CDR1 reads MDHEN; CDR2 reads SYDVKM. The CDR3 has 16 amino acids. Trimming removed 6 bases at V and 5 bases at J, with 22 bases between. The CDR3 coding sequence is TGTGCCAGCAGAGGACCCCCGGAGGCGGGGAAGACTGAAGCTTTCTTT. Encoded protein: CASRGPPEAGKTEAFF.

The CDR3 is CASSAAYDRGREKLFF. CDR3 sequence (DNA): TGTGCCAGTAGCGCCGCATATGACAGGGGACGGGAAAAACTGTTTTTT. This sequence joins TRBV19 and TRBJ1-4, with 8 bases fitting TRBD1. The CDR3 contains 16 residues. With 6 bases clipped from V and 8 bases from J, the junction kept 14 bases outside the gene matches. The germline V gene has CDR1 LNHDA and CDR2 SQIVND (reference sequence). The complete variable domain, with remaining parts taken from reference TRBV19 and TRBJ1-4, reads DGGITQSPKYLFRKEGQNVTLSCEQNLNHDAMYWYRQDPGQGLRLIYYSQIVNDFQKGDIAEGYSVSREKKESFPLTVTSAQKNPTAFYLCASSAAYDRGREKLFFGSGTQLSVL.

The CDR3 sequence is CASSFRRGDEQYF. CDR3 bases: TGCGCCAGCAGCTTCAGAAGGGGCGACGAGCAGTACTTC. The rearrangement uses TRBV5-1 and TRBJ2-7; possible D gene TRBD1, 5 bases. Trimming cost V 2 bases and J 5 bases, with 11 bases left between them. Per the germline V gene, CDR1 is SGHRS and CDR2 is YFSETQ. CDR3 length: 13 residues. Combining the CDR3 with reference TRBV5-1 and TRBJ2-7 gives the whole variable domain KAGVTQTPRYLIKTRGQQVTLSCSPISGHRSVSWYQQTPGQGLQFLFEYFSETQRNKGNFPGRFSGRQFSNSRSEMNVSTLELGDSALYLCASSFRRGDEQYFGPGTRLTVT.